This T cell receptor beta chain came from a study of T cell responses to AZD1222 COVID-19 vaccine. This clone was observed a single time. Germline-derived CDR1 and CDR2 are SGHNT and YYREEE (reference sequence). CDR3 length: 17 residues. The V segment lost 3 bases and the J segment 2 bases; nucleotides outside the gene matches: 9. Libraries were prepared by immunoSEQ multiplex PCR; TCRdb keeps only in-frame clonotypes and omits some of them. The repertoire holds approximately 130,000 clones, with around 89% as singletons. This chain joins TRBV5-4 and TRBJ2-3; 10 bases map to TRBD2. The sequence was obtained from an adult who received the AZD1222 COVID-19 vaccine. The sample in question was peripheral blood, obtained 28 days after the second AZD1222 dose. CDR3 DNA: TGTGCCAGCAGCTCACCGGGAGCGGGAGGGCCCACAGATACGCAGTATTTT. Translating it yields CASSSPGAGGPTDTQYF.